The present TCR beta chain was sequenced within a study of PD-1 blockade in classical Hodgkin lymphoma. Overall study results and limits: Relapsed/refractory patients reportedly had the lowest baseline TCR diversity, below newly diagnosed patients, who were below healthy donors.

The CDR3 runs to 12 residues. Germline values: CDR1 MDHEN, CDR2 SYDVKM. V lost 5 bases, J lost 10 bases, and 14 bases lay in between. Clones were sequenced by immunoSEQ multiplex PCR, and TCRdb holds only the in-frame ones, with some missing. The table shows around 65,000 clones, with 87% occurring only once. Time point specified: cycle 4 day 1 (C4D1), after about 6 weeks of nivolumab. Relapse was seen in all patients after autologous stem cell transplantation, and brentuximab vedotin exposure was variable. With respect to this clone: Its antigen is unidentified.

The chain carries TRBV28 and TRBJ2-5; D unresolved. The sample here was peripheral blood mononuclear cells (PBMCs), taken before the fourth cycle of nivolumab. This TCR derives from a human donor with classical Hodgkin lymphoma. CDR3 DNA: TGTGCCAGCAGTCCCCCGGACCTGATCCAGTACTTC. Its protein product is CASSPPDLIQYF.